Below are 5 T cell receptor beta chains sequenced from a single sample in a study of PD-1 blockade in classical Hodgkin lymphoma. Every patient had relapsed following autologous stem cell transplantation, and cohorts differed in brentuximab vedotin exposure. TCRdb's table, derived via immunoSEQ multiplex PCR, lists solely in-frame clones and lacks some. The repertoire consists of just under 100,000 clones, with approximately 88% occurring once and the leading ten covering over 9%. Sequencing used peripheral blood mononuclear cells (PBMCs), obtained at baseline. The receptors were sampled from a human donor with classical Hodgkin lymphoma.

The J gene is TRBJ2-7, the V gene TRBV21-1; the table's D call, TRBD2, has no DNA check behind it. TRBV21-1 is a documented pseudogene. The CDR3 runs 15 residues. CDR3: CASSKEGRGTYEQYF. The CDR3 DNA sequence: TGTGCCAGCAGCAAAGAGGGGAGGGGCACGTACGAGCAGTACTTC.

This clone has a single count. This chain links TRBV5-5 with TRBJ1-5, with a possible D match to TRBD1 (6 bases). Germline assignment: CDR1 SGHKS and CDR2 YYEKEE (reference sequence). The CDR3 loop spans 15 amino acids. V was trimmed by 5 bases and J by 3 bases, leaving 15 bases between them. CDR3 region: CASSFQQGNNQPQHF. The CDR3, as DNA: TGTGCCAGCAGTTTCCAACAGGGCAACAATCAGCCCCAGCATTTT.

The chain is built from TRBV19 and TRBJ1-2; 7 positions agree with TRBD1. V dropped 5 bases and J dropped 2; count of bases not matched to a gene: 2. CDR1 and CDR2 from the germline V gene are LNHDA and SQIVND (reference sequence). CDR3 length: 13 residues. CDR3 sequence reads: CASSRDRNYGYTF. DNA of the CDR3: TGTGCCAGTAGTCGGGACAGAAACTATGGCTACACCTTC.

The V gene is TRBV6-1, the J gene TRBJ1-1, with D possibly TRBD1 on 6 matching bases. The germline V gene encodes CDR1 MNHNS and CDR2 SASEGT. Trimming pared 4 bases from V and 2 bases from J, leaving 8 bases between. There are 13 residues in the CDR3. The CDR3 nucleotides read TGTGCCAGCAGTGTGGACAGAAACACTGAAGCTTTCTTT. Its translation: CASSVDRNTEAFF.

This chain links TRBV19 with TRBJ2-7, with a tentative D call TRBD2 (6 bases). This CDR3 contains 14 residues. Germline CDR1 reads LNHDA; CDR2 reads SQIVND (reference sequence). The germline V and J ends were trimmed by 5 bases and 2 bases, with 13 bases remaining between them. The CDR3, as DNA: TGTGCCAGTAGTGTTAGCGGAGGAACCTACGAGCAGTACTTC. Translating it yields CASSVSGGTYEQYF.